A selection of T cell receptor beta chains follows, all from one sample in a study of CD8+ T cells in alopecia areata. Profiling relied on immunoSEQ multiplex PCR, and the TCRdb table lists in-frame clones only, not all of them. The table records approximately 150,000 clones, around 59% of them present only once. This sample comprised CD4+ T cells sorted from blood, obtained at week 24, from a patient treated with tofacitinib. The receptors were sampled from a human donor with alopecia areata. CDR3s include the opening cysteine and the closing phenylalanine or tryptophan. Each record gives: V gene, J gene, D gene, clone size, CDR3 protein, CDR3 DNA. The D gene is left open where the match is weak. Some rows have no size entry. The others give once, few or many, or a class for an expanded clone.

v_gene: TRBV30; j_gene: TRBJ1-5; d_gene: NA; abundance: NA; CDR3aa: CAWSVLRDNQPQHF; CDR3nt: TGTGCCTGGAGTGTACTGAGGGATAATCAGCCCCAGCATTTT
v_gene: TRBV2; j_gene: TRBJ2-3; d_gene: TRBD1; abundance: NA; CDR3aa: CASSENRGPQYF; CDR3nt: TGTGCCAGCAGTGAAAACAGGGGCCCGCAGTATTTT
v_gene: TRBV18; j_gene: TRBJ2-7; d_gene: NA; abundance: NA; CDR3aa: CASSQEQGGEQYF; CDR3nt: TGTGCCAGCTCGCAGGAACAGGGTGGCGAGCAGTACTTC
v_gene: TRBV10-1; j_gene: TRBJ2-1; d_gene: TRBD1; abundance: NA; CDR3aa: CASSDLAGGRYEQFF; CDR3nt: TGCGCCAGCAGTGATCTGGCAGGGGGCAGGTATGAGCAGTTCTTC
v_gene: TRBV7-2; j_gene: TRBJ2-2; d_gene: NA; abundance: NA; CDR3aa: CASSPEVVAGELFF; CDR3nt: TGTGCCAGCAGCCCCGAAGTGGTCGCCGGGGAGCTGTTTTTT
v_gene: TRBV30; j_gene: TRBJ2-3; d_gene: NA; abundance: NA; CDR3aa: CALSQGRWEIDF; CDR3nt: TGTGCCCTCTCCCAGGGAAGGTGGGAGATCGATTTT
v_gene: TRBV23-1; j_gene: TRBJ2-2; d_gene: TRBD1; abundance: NA; CDR3aa: CASSQSTGYTGELFF; CDR3nt: TGCGCCAGCAGTCAATCGACAGGGTACACCGGGGAGCTGTTTTTT
v_gene: TRBV5-1; j_gene: TRBJ2-7; d_gene: TRBD1; abundance: NA; CDR3aa: CASSPLRTGTTGEQYF; CDR3nt: TGCGCCAGCAGCCCGCTGCGGACAGGGACAACGGGGGAGCAGTACTTC
v_gene: TRBV7-3; j_gene: TRBJ2-4; d_gene: NA; abundance: NA; CDR3aa: CASSLSFGGIAKNIQYF; CDR3nt: TGTGCCAGCAGCTTATCATTCGGGGGTATAGCCAAAAACATTCAGTACTTC
v_gene: TRBV2; j_gene: TRBJ1-5; d_gene: NA; abundance: few; CDR3aa: CASKSTASNQPQHF; CDR3nt: TGTGCCAGCAAATCGACAGCTAGCAATCAGCCCCAGCATTTT
v_gene: TRBV6-1; j_gene: TRBJ1-1; d_gene: NA; abundance: NA; CDR3aa: CASSAGRALRNTEAFF; CDR3nt: TGTGCCAGCAGTGCGGGCAGGGCCTTAAGGAACACTGAAGCTTTCTTT
v_gene: TRBV9; j_gene: TRBJ1-1; d_gene: NA; abundance: NA; CDR3aa: CASNPGPMNTEAFF; CDR3nt: TGTGCCAGCAACCCGGGACCTATGAACACTGAAGCTTTCTTT
v_gene: TRBV27; j_gene: TRBJ1-5; d_gene: TRBD1; abundance: NA; CDR3aa: CASSRTGRNQPQHF; CDR3nt: TGTGCCAGCAGTCGGACAGGCAGGAATCAGCCCCAGCATTTT
v_gene: TRBV20-1; j_gene: TRBJ1-1; d_gene: NA; abundance: NA; CDR3aa: CSARRAAEAFF; CDR3nt: TGCAGTGCTAGAAGGGCAGCAGAAGCTTTCTTT
v_gene: TRBV29-1; j_gene: TRBJ2-3; d_gene: TRBD1; abundance: NA; CDR3aa: CSASDRGAHRGADTQYF; CDR3nt: TGCAGCGCCTCGGACAGGGGCGCCCACCGGGGCGCAGATACGCAGTATTTT
v_gene: TRBV4-1; j_gene: TRBJ2-5; d_gene: TRBD1; abundance: NA; CDR3aa: CASSQPGTGGIETQYF; CDR3nt: TGCGCCAGCAGCCAACCCGGGACAGGGGGCATAGAGACCCAGTACTTC
v_gene: TRBV29-1; j_gene: TRBJ2-1; d_gene: NA; abundance: NA; CDR3aa: CSVPPGARDPSYNEQFF; CDR3nt: TGCAGCGTCCCACCGGGTGCCCGGGACCCCTCCTACAATGAGCAGTTCTTC
v_gene: TRBV7-9; j_gene: TRBJ2-7; d_gene: NA; abundance: few; CDR3aa: CASSPSSYYEQYF; CDR3nt: TGTGCCAGCAGCCCCAGCTCCTACTACGAGCAGTACTTC
v_gene: TRBV4-1; j_gene: TRBJ1-5; d_gene: NA; abundance: NA; CDR3aa: CASSQDRQGGQPQHF; CDR3nt: TGCGCCAGCAGCCAAGATCGGCAGGGTGGGCAGCCCCAGCATTTT
v_gene: TRBV30; j_gene: TRBJ2-6; d_gene: NA; abundance: once; CDR3aa: CACKTASGANVLTF; CDR3nt: TGTGCCTGTAAGACAGCCTCTGGGGCCAACGTCCTGACTTTC
v_gene: TRBV29-1; j_gene: TRBJ2-3; d_gene: TRBD1; abundance: NA; CDR3aa: CSGAGGQSTDTQYF; CDR3nt: TGCAGCGGGGCAGGGGGACAGAGCACAGATACGCAGTATTTT
v_gene: TRBV25-1; j_gene: TRBJ1-4; d_gene: NA; abundance: NA; CDR3aa: CASEGGPTNEKLFF; CDR3nt: TGTGCCAGCGAAGGGGGGCCAACTAATGAAAAACTGTTTTTT
v_gene: TRBV30; j_gene: TRBJ2-2; d_gene: NA; abundance: NA; CDR3aa: CAWSPNLVSGELFF; CDR3nt: TGTGCCTGGAGCCCCAACCTAGTCTCCGGGGAGCTGTTTTTT
v_gene: TRBV13; j_gene: TRBJ1-2; d_gene: NA; abundance: few; CDR3aa: CASSLAGQGTGYTF; CDR3nt: TGTGCCAGCAGCTTAGCCGGGCAGGGTACTGGCTACACCTTC
v_gene: TRBV27; j_gene: TRBJ1-2; d_gene: TRBD1; abundance: NA; CDR3aa: CASSFLMTGQFYGYTF; CDR3nt: TGTGCCAGCAGTTTCCTGATGACAGGGCAATTCTATGGCTACACCTTC
v_gene: TRBV5-1; j_gene: TRBJ1-3; d_gene: NA; abundance: NA; CDR3aa: CASSLGGSSGNTIYF; CDR3nt: TGCGCCAGCAGCTTGGGAGGTAGCTCTGGAAACACCATATATTTT
v_gene: TRBV30; j_gene: TRBJ1-5; d_gene: NA; abundance: NA; CDR3aa: CAWSFRHRAGQPQHF; CDR3nt: TGTGCCTGGAGTTTCAGGCACAGGGCTGGCCAGCCCCAGCATTTT
v_gene: TRBV4-2; j_gene: TRBJ2-5; d_gene: NA; abundance: NA; CDR3aa: CASSQGDTQETQYF; CDR3nt: TGTGCCAGCAGCCAAGGGGACACCCAAGAGACCCAGTACTTC
v_gene: TRBV7-2; j_gene: TRBJ2-5; d_gene: NA; abundance: NA; CDR3aa: CASSLRAGKETQYF; CDR3nt: TGTGCCAGCAGCTTACGGGCAGGCAAAGAGACCCAGTACTTC